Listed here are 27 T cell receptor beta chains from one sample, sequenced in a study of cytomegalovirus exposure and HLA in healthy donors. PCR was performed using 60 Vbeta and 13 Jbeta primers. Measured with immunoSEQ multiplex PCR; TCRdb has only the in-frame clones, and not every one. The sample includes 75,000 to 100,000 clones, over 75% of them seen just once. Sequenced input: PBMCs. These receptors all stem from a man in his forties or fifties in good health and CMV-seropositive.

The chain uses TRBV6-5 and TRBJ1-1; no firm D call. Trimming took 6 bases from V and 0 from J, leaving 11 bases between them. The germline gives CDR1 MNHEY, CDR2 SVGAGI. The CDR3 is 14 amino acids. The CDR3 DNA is TGTGCCAGCAGGGGCCTACAACTGAACACTGAAGCTTTCTTT. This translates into CASRGLQLNTEAFF.

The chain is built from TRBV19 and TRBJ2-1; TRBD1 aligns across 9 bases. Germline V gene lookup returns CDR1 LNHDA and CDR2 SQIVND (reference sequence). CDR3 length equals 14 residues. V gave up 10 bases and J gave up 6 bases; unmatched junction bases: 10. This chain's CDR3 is CATKDRGSVNEQFF. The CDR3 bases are TGTGCCACCAAGGACAGGGGTTCCGTCAATGAGCAGTTCTTC.

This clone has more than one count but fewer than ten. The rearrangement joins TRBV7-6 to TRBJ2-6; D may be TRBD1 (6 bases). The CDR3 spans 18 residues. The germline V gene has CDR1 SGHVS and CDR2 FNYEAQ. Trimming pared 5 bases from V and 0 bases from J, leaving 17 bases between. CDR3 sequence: CASSKDSHLSSGANVLTF. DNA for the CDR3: TGTGCCAGCAGCAAGGACAGTCACCTCAGCTCTGGGGCCAACGTCCTGACTTTC.

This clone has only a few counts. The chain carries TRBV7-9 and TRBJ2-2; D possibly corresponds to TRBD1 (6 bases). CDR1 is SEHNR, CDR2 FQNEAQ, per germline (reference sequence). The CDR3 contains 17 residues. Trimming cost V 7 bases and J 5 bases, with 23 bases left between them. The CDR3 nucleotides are TGTGCCAGCAATTCCGGGACACAAAAAACTGTAACCGGGGAGCTGTTTTTT. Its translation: CASNSGTQKTVTGELFF.

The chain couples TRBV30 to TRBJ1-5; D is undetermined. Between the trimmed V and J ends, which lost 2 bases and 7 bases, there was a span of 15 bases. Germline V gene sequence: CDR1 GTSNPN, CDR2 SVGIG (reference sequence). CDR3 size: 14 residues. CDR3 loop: CAWSPRQPWQPQHF. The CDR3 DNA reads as TGTGCCTGGAGTCCGCGGCAGCCGTGGCAGCCCCAGCATTTT.

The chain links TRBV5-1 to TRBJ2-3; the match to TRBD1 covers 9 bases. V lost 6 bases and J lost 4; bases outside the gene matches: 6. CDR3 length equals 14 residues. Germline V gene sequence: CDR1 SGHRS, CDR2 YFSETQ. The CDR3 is CASKQGALPDTQYF. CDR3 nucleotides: TGCGCCAGCAAACAGGGGGCGCTTCCAGATACGCAGTATTTT. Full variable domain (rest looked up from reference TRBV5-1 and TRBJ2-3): KAGVTQTPRYLIKTRGQQVTLSCSPISGHRSVSWYQQTPGQGLQFLFEYFSETQRNKGNFPGRFSGRQFSNSRSEMNVSTLELGDSALYLCASKQGALPDTQYFGPGTRLTVL.

The DNA of the CDR3 is TGCAGCGTTGTTATAGCAGCTAGCAATCAGCCCCAGCATTTT. Translating gives CSVVIAASNQPQHF. The chain uses TRBV29-1 and TRBJ1-5; D not certain. In germline, CDR1 is SQVTM, CDR2 ANQGSEA. V lost 4 bases to trimming and J lost 0 bases, with 10 bases between them. CDR3 length equals 14 residues.

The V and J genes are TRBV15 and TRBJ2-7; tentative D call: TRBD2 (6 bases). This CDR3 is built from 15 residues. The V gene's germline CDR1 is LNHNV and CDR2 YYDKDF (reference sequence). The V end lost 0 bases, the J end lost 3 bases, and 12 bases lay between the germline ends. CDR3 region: CATSREEGGFYEQYF. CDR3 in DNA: TGTGCCACCAGCAGAGAGGAGGGCGGCTTCTACGAGCAGTACTTC.

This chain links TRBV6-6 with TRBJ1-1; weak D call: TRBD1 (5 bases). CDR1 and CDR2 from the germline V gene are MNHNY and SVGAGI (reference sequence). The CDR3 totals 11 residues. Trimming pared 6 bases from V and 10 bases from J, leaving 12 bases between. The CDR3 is CASRTQGGAFF. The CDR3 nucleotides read TGTGCCAGCAGAACCCAGGGTGGAGCTTTCTTT.

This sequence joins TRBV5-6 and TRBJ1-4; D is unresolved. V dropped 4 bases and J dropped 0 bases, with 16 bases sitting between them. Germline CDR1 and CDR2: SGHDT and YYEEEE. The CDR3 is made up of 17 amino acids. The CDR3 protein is CASSPQDLSATNEKLFF. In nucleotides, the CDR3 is TGTGCCAGCAGCCCGCAGGACTTATCCGCAACTAATGAAAAACTGTTTTTT.

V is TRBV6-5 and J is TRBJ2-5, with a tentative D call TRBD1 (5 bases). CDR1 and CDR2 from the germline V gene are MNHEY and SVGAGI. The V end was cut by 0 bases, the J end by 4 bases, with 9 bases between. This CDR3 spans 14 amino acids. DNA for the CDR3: TGTGCCAGCAGTTACTCCCGACAGCGAGAGACCCAGTACTTC. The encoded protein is CASSYSRQRETQYF.

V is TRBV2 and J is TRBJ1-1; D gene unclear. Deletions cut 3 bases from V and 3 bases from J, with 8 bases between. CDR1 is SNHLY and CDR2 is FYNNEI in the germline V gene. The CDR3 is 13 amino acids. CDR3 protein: CASSEHSYTEAFF. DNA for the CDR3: TGTGCCAGCAGTGAGCACAGTTACACTGAAGCTTTCTTT.

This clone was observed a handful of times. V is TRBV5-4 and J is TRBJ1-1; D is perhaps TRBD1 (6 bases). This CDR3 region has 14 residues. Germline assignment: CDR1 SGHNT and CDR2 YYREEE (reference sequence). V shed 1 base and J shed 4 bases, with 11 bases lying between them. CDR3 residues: CASSLQGSGTEAFF. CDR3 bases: TGTGCCAGCAGCTTGCAGGGGTCGGGCACTGAAGCTTTCTTT.

This chain's CDR3 is CASGEQGANEKLFF. The CDR3 coding sequence is TGTGCCAGCGGCGAACAGGGGGCAAATGAAAAACTGTTTTTT. J is TRBJ1-4 and V is TRBV2, with 9 bases fitting TRBD1. The CDR3 loop spans 14 amino acids. Trimming cost V 8 bases and J 5 bases; bases outside gene matches: 6. The germline V gene has CDR1 SNHLY and CDR2 FYNNEI.

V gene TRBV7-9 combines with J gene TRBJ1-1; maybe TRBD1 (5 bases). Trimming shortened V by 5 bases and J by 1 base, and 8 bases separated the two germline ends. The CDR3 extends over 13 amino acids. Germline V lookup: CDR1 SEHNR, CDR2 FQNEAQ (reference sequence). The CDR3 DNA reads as TGTGCCAGCAGCGCACAGGAGAACACTGAAGCTTTCTTT. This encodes CASSAQENTEAFF.

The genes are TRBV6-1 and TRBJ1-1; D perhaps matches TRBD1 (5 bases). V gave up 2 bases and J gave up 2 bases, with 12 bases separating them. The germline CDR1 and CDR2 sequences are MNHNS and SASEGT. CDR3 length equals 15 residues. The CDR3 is CASSEPGHPNTEAFF. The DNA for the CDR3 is TGTGCCAGCAGTGAACCCGGACACCCAAACACTGAAGCTTTCTTT.

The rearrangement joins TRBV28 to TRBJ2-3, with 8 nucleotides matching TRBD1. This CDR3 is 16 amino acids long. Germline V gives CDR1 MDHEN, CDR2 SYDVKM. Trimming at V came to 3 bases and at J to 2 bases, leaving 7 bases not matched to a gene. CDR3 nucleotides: TGTGCCAGCAGTTTTCTCGGGACAGGCCCCACAGATACGCAGTATTTT. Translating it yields CASSFLGTGPTDTQYF.

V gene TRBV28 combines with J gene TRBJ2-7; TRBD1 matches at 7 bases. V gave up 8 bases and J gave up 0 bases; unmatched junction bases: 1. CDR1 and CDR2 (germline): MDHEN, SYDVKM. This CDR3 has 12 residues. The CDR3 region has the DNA TGTGCCAGCCAGGGGGACTCCTACGAGCAGTACTTC. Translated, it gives CASQGDSYEQYF.

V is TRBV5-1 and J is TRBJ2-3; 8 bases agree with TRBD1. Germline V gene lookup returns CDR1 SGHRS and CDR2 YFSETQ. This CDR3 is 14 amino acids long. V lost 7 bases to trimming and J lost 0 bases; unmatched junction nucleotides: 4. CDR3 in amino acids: CASHRQGSTDTQYF. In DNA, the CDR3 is TGCGCCAGCCATCGACAGGGGAGCACAGATACGCAGTATTTT.

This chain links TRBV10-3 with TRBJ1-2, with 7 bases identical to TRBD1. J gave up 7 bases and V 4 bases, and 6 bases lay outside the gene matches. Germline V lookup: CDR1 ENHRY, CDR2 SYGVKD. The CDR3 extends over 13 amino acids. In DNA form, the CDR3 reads TGTGCCATCAGTGCGCGACAGGGAGGTGGCTACACCTTC. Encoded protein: CAISARQGGGYTF.

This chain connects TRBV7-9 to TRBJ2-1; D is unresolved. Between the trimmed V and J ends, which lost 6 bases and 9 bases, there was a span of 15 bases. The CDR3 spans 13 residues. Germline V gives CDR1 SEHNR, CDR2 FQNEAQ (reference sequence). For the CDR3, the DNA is TGTGCCAGCAGTATTGAGGCTATCTTTGAGCAGTTCTTC. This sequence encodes CASSIEAIFEQFF.

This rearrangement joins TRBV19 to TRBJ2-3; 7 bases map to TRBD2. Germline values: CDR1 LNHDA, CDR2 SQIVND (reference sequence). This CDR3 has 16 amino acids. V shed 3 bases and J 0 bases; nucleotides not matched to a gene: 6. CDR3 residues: CASSITSASSTDTQYF. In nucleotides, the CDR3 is TGTGCCAGTAGTATCACTAGCGCCTCTAGCACAGATACGCAGTATTTT. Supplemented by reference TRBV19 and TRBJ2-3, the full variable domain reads DGGITQSPKYLFRKEGQNVTLSCEQNLNHDAMYWYRQDPGQGLRLIYYSQIVNDFQKGDIAEGYSVSREKKESFPLTVTSAQKNPTAFYLCASSITSASSTDTQYFGPGTRLTVL.

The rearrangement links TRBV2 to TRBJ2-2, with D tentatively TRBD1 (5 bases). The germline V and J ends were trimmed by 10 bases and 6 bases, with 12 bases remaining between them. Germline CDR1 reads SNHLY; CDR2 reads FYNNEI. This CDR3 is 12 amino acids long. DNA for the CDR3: TGTGCCACGCAGGGTATTGCCGGGGAGCTGTTTTTT. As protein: CATQGIAGELFF. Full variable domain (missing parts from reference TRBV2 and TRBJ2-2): EPEVTQTPSHQVTQMGQEVILRCVPISNHLYFYWYRQILGQKVEFLVSFYNNEISEKSEIFDDQFSVERPDGSNFTLKIRSTKLEDSAMYFCATQGIAGELFFGEGSRLTVL.

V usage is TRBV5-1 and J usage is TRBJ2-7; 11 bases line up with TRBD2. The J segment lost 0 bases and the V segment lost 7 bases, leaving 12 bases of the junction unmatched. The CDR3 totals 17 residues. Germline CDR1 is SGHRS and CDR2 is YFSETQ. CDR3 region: CASSGTSGSSSSYEQYF. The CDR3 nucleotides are TGCGCCAGCTCCGGGACTAGCGGATCCTCTAGCTCCTACGAGCAGTACTTC.

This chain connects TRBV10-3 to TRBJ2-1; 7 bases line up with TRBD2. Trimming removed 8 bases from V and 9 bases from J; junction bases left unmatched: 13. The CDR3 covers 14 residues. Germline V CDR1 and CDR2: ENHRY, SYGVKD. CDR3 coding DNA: TGTGCCATCGGGGAGGGGCCCGCCGGAGGTGAGCAGTTCTTC. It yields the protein CAIGEGPAGGEQFF.

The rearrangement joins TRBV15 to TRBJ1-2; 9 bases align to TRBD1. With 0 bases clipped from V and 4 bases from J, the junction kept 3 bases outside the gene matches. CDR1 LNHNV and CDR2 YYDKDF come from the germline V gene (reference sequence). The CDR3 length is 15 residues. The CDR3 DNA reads TGTGCCACCAGCAGAGATTTGGGACAGGGCTATGGCTACACCTTC. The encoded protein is CATSRDLGQGYGYTF.

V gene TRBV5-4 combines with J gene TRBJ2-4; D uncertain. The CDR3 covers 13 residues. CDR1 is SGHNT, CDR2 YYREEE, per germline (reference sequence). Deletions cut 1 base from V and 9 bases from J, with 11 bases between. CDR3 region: CASSLSSLGIQYF. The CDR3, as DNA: TGTGCCAGCAGCTTGTCGTCCCTAGGCATTCAGTACTTC.